What follows describes a single T cell receptor beta chain. The sample contains more than one DNA sequence encoding this CDR3. This table comes from immunoSEQ multiplex PCR, and its TCRdb copy is limited to in-frame clones, with some not included. The sample includes 740,000 or so clones, 73% of them seen just once. HIV-negative, healthy adults without recent acute infections or vaccinations were the donors. This specimen belongs to a study of shared clonotypes between healthy human individuals. Study summary: Contributing individuals were a couple of females and three males aged 18 to 49.

CDR1 and CDR2 (germline): MNHNS, SASEGT. Trimming pared 4 bases from V and 3 bases from J, leaving 9 bases between. The CDR3 contains 13 residues. The sample comprised memory CD4+ T cells sorted from blood. Subset reported: CD45RA-negative fraction. The gene calls are TRBV6-1 and TRBJ1-2; TRBD1 is a possible D gene (6 bases). The TCR originated in a woman in her thirties in good health. CDR3 sequence: CASSAQGDYGYTF. Written as DNA, the CDR3 is TGTGCCAGCAGTGCACAGGGAGACTATGGCTACACCTTC.